This TCR beta chain was identified in a study of T cell clonality in common variable immunodeficiency. Study-level points and caveats: Fewer deletions and N-nucleotide insertions were reportedly seen in common variable immunodeficiency TCR beta sequences.

Germline V CDR1 and CDR2: LGHNA, YNFKEQ. The CDR3 is made up of 14 amino acids. The sample holds many counts of this clone. The antigen remains undetermined. At one boundary the junction diverges from the germline segment, which might be a read error. The CDR3 extends 3 residues past the end of the read, so its final part is completed from the germline J gene. Sequencing was performed with immunoSEQ multiplex PCR; in TCRdb, only in-frame clones are kept and a portion is missing. Captured here are about 26,000 clones, none seen once; the top ten comprise 24%. The source is a human donor with common variable immunodeficiency. The chain couples TRBV4-2 to TRBJ2-7; D might be TRBD1 (6 bases). The specimen sequenced was peripheral blood mononuclear cells. The CDR3: CASSQLTGKYEQYF. The DNA read from the CDR3 is TGCGCCAGCAGCCAATTAACAGGGAAATACGAG.